This T cell receptor (beta chain) was identified during a study of cytotoxic CD8 clonotypes in ibrutinib-treated CLL. Overall study context: Outcomes included approximately 25 partial and 2 complete responses; after median roughly 65 months, approximately 14 stayed remitted and roughly 12 progressed. General observations from the study: There were differences in sampling times between sustained-remission and progressing patients. Clonality measured at baseline exceeded age-matched healthy donors, tracking circulating CD8+ T-cell counts.

Germline V gene data show CDR1 as GTSNPN and CDR2 as SVGIG (reference sequence). The CDR3 covers 15 residues. Trimming cost V 0 bases and J 3 bases; bases outside gene matches: 4. Remarks on this clone: Its antigen is unidentified.

Repertoires were generated with immunoSEQ multiplex PCR, while TCRdb's copy carries only in-frame clones and drops some. The sample holds some 140,000 clones, around 90% seen once. The sequence came from a human donor with chronic lymphocytic leukemia. The rearrangement uses TRBV30 and TRBJ2-3; TRBD2 matches at 9 bases. Sequences were derived from PBMCs, sampled after 12 months of ibrutinib treatment. Written as DNA, the CDR3 is TGTGCCTGGAGTGTACCTAGCGGGATTACAGATACGCAGTATTTT. Translation gives CAWSVPSGITDTQYF.